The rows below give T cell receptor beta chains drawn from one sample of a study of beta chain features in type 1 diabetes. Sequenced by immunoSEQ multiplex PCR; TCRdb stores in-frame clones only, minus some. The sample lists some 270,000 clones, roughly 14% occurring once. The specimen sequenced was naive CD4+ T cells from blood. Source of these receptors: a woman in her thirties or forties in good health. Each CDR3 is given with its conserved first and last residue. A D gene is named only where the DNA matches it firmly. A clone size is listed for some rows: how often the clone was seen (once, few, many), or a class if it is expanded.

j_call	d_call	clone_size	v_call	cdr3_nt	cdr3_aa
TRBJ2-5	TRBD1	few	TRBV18	TGTGCCAGCTCTGATGACAGGGACCAAGAGACCCAGTACTTC	CASSDDRDQETQYF
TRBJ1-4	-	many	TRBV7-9	TGTGCCAGCGGTCAGGGCGAAAAACTGTTTTTT	CASGQGEKLFF
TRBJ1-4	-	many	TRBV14	TGTGCCAGCAGCCCCAGGAGGGAGAAACTGTTTTTT	CASSPRREKLFF
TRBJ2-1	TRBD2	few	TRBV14	TGTGCCAGCAGCCAAGAGCTTCTAGCGGCCTACAATGAGCAGTTCTTC	CASSQELLAAYNEQFF
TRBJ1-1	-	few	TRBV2	TGTGCCAGCAGTGCTCAGGGTATGAACACTGAAGCTTTCTTT	CASSAQGMNTEAFF
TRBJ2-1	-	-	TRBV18	TGTGCCAGCTCATTTACTAGTAGCTCCTACAATGAGCAGTTCTTC	CASSFTSSSYNEQFF
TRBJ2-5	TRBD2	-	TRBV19	TGTGCCAGTAGTCCCGGAACTAGCGGGGGAGACCAGTACTTC	CASSPGTSGGDQYF
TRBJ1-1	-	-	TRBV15	TGTGCCACCAGCAGAAAGACAGTGAACACTGAAGCTTTCTTT	CATSRKTVNTEAFF
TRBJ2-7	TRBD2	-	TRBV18	TGTGCCAGCTCACCGACCCGCGGGGGTTTAATGGGCGAGCAGTACTTC	CASSPTRGGLMGEQYF
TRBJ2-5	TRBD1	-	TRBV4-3	TGCGCCAGCAGTCGGGACAGGCAAGAGACCCAGTACTTC	CASSRDRQETQYF
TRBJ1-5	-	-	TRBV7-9	TGTGCCAGCAGCTTAAGGGGTGACAATCAGCCCCAGCATTTT	CASSLRGDNQPQHF
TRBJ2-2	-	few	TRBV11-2	TGTGCCAGCAGTCTCCTGAGTACGAACACCGGGGAGCTGTTTTTT	CASSLLSTNTGELFF
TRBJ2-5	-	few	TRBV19	TGTGCCAGTAGGAATCAGTCTGTGCAAGAGACCCAGTACTTC	CASRNQSVQETQYF
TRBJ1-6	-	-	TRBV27	TGTGCCAGCAAGGAGGGCCCCGTTAATTCACCCCTCCACTTT	CASKEGPVNSPLHF
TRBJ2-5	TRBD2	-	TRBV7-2	TGTGCCAGCAGCACTAGCGGGGTCTTGTGGGAGACCCAGTACTTC	CASSTSGVLWETQYF
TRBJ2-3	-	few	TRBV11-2	TGTGCCAGCAGCTTCCGGGGACTCTCAGATACGCAGTATTTT	CASSFRGLSDTQYF
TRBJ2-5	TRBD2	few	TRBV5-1	TGCGCCAGCAGCGTAACTAGCGGGGGGGCCGCGGAGACCCAGTACTTC	CASSVTSGGAAETQYF
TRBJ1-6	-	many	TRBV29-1	TGCAGCGTTGCTTCAGGGGTGGATTCACCCCTCCACTTT	CSVASGVDSPLHF
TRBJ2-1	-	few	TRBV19	TGTGCCAGTATGAGGGACGGGGGCTACAATGAGCAGTTCTTC	CASMRDGGYNEQFF
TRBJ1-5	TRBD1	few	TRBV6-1	TGTGCCAGCAGTGTGGCAGGGGGCTATAGCAATCAGCCCCAGCATTTT	CASSVAGGYSNQPQHF
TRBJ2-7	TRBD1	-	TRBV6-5	TGTGCCAGCAGTTACTCGTTGGGACAGGGCTCCTACGAGCAGTACTTC	CASSYSLGQGSYEQYF
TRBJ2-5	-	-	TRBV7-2	TGTGCCAGCAGCGTAACTAGTACCCCTGGCCAAGAGACCCAGTACTTC	CASSVTSTPGQETQYF
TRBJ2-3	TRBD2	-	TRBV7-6	TGTGCCAGCAGCTGGTTAGCGGGGGGGCCGGAAGATACGCAGTATTTT	CASSWLAGGPEDTQYF